This T cell receptor beta chain is from a study of blood T cell repertoires in COVID-19. The Seattle patients, enrolled during active infection, were followed longitudinally. A single count supports this clone. V was pared by 3 bases and J by 4 bases, with 7 bases between. CDR1 LGHDT and CDR2 YNNKEL come from the germline V gene (reference sequence). The CDR3 loop spans 13 amino acids. Assay: immunoSEQ multiplex PCR; the TCRdb copy retains only in-frame clones and omits some. The sample lists approximately 190,000 clones; over 80% were seen once. Input material: peripheral blood. This chain connects TRBV3-1 (or the pseudogene TRBV3-2) to TRBJ1-3, with D hard to call. The receptor comes from a woman aged 60-75 years with COVID-19, enrolled during active disease. CDR3 residues: CASSQSGGNTIYF. CDR3 DNA: TGTGCCAGCAGCCAGAGCGGGGGAAACACCATATATTTT.